In its sample, the clone carrying this TCR beta chain was seen many times. From germline, CDR1 is LNHNV and CDR2 YYDKDF (reference sequence). This CDR3 is 16 amino acids long. The trim removed 0 bases at V and 4 bases at J, leaving 4 bases unmatched. The data were obtained in a study of CD8 T cells in ankylosing spondylitis. TCRdb passed the 5' RACE reads through MiXCR, listing each CDR3 protein once. This sample has about 340,000 distinct CDR3 sequences, with roughly 15% found just once. The sequenced sample consisted of blood, either unsorted or a sorted T cell fraction (not recorded which). The clonotype comes from a male donor with ankylosing spondylitis or in good health (not recorded which). The chain joins TRBV15 to TRBJ2-1, with 9 bases fitting TRBD2. In nucleotides, the CDR3 is TGTGCCACCAGCAGAGATCTTAGCGGGGGTTACAATGAGCAGTTCTTC. Its protein is CATSRDLSGGYNEQFF. The variable domain in full, with the rest retrieved from reference TRBV15 and TRBJ2-1, is DAMVIQNPRYQVTQFGKPVTLSCSQTLNHNVMYWYQQKSSQAPKLLFHYYDKDFNNEADTPDNFQSRRPNTSFCFLDIRSPGLGDTAMYLCATSRDLSGGYNEQFFGPGTRLTVL.